This T cell receptor (beta chain) was sequenced in a study of graft-versus-host responses after intestinal transplantation. Study observations and caveats: Some GvH clones were seen earlier in gut or blood, suggesting intestinal origin.

Data came from immunoSEQ multiplex PCR; TCRdb stores just in-frame clones and leaves some out. Of 45,000 to 50,000 clones detected, roughly 93% appear once; the ten largest clones hold under 7.5%. The CDR3 covers 15 residues. V was shortened by 1 base and J by 4 bases, with 14 bases between the two germline ends. Germline values: CDR1 SGHTA, CDR2 FQGNSA. For this clone: Its specificity is not known.

The starting material was PBMCs, obtained roughly 860 days after a first intestinal transplant, on the day of a second. The chain employs TRBV7-2 and TRBJ2-7, with a weak D call TRBD2 (5 bases). This receptor was identified in a human patient who received an intestinal transplant, so some T cells may come from the graft donor. The CDR3 region has the DNA TGTGCCAGCAGCTTAGTAGGAGGTTGGGGATACGAGCAGTACTTC. Translating gives CASSLVGGWGYEQYF.